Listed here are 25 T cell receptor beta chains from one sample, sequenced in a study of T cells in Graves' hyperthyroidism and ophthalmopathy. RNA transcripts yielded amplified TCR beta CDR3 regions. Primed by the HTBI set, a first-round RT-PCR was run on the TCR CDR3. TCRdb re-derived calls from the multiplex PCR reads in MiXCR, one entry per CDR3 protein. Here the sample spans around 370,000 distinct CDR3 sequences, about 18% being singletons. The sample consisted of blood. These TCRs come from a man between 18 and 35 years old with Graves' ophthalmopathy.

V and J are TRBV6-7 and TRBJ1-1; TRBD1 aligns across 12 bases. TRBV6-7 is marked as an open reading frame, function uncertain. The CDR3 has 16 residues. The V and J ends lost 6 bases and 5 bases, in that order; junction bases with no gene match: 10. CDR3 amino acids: CASSRGQGAWMTEAFF. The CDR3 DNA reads TGTGCCAGCAGCCGGGGACAGGGGGCTTGGATGACTGAAGCTTTCTTT.

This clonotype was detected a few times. CDR3 residues: CAIRTTLAGGRADTQYF. CDR3 bases: TGTGCCATCAGGACCACACTAGCGGGGGGGCGCGCAGATACGCAGTATTTT. V usage is TRBV10-3 and J usage is TRBJ2-3, with 13 bases fitting TRBD2. Per germline, CDR1 ENHRY and CDR2 SYGVKD. Losses at the gene ends were 6 bases for V and 4 bases for J; bases not matched to a gene: 10. The CDR3 is 17 residues long.

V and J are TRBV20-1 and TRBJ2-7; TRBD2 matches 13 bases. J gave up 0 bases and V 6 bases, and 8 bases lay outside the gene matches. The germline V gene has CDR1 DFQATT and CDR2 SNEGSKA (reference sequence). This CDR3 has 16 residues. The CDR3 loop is CSAEELAGGSSYEQYF. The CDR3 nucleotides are TGCAGTGCCGAGGAACTAGCGGGGGGGAGCTCCTACGAGCAGTACTTC.

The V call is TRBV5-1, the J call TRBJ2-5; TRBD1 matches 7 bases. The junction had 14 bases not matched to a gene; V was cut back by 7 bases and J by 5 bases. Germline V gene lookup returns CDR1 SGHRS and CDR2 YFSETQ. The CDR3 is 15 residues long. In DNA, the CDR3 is TGCGCCAGCGCCAACAGGGGCGCGGCGGAGGAGACCCAGTACTTC. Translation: CASANRGAAEETQYF.

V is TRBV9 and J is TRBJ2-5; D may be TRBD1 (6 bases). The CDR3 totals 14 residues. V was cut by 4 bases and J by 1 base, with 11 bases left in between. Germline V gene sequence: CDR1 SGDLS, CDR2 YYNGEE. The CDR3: CASSPWDTQETQYF. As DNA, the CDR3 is TGTGCCAGCAGCCCCTGGGACACCCAAGAGACCCAGTACTTC.

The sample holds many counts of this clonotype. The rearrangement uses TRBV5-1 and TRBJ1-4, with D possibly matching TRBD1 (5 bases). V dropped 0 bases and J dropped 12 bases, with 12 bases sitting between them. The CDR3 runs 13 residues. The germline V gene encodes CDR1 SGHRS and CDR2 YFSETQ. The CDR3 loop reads CASSLAGWSELFF. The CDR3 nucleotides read TGCGCCAGCAGCTTGGCAGGGTGGAGCGAACTGTTTTTT.

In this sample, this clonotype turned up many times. The CDR3 here is CASSERAALNGYTF. As DNA, the CDR3 is TGTGCCAGCAGTGAAAGGGCAGCTCTAAATGGCTACACCTTC. J is TRBJ1-2 and V is TRBV2; D unclear. V was shortened by 2 bases and J by 6 bases, with 13 bases between the two germline ends. This CDR3 has 14 amino acids. From germline, CDR1 is SNHLY and CDR2 FYNNEI.

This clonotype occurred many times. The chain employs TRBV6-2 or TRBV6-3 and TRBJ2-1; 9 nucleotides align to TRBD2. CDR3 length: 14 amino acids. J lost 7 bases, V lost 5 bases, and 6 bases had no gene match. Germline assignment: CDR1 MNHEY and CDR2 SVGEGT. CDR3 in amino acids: CASSTQTSGNEQFF. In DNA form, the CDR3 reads TGTGCCAGCAGTACCCAGACTAGCGGAAATGAGCAGTTCTTC.

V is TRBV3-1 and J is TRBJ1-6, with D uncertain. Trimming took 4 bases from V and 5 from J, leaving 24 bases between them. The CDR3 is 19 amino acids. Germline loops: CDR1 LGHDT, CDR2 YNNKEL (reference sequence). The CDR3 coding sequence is TGTGCCAGCAGCCGGGCCGTTTTGGGCCCGGAGTCAAATAATTCACCCCTCCACTTT. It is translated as CASSRAVLGPESNNSPLHF.

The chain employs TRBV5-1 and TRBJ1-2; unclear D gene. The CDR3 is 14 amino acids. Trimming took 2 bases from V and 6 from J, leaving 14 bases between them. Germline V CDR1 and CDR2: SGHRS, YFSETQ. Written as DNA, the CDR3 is TGCGCCAGCAGCTTAAGCTCGGGGTATGATGGCTACACCTTC. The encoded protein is CASSLSSGYDGYTF.

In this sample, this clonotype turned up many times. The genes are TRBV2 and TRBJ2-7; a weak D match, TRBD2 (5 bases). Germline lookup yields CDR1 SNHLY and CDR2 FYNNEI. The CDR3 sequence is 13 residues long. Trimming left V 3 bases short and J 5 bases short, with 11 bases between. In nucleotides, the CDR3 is TGTGCCAGCAGTGATCGGGGTTGGGACGAGCAGTACTTC. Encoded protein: CASSDRGWDEQYF.

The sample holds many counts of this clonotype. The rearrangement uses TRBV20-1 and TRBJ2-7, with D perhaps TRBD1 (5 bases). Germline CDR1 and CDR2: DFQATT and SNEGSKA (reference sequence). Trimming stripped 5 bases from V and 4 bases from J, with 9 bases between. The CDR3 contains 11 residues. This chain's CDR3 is CSAGDRYEQYF. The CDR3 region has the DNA TGCAGTGCTGGTGACAGATACGAGCAGTACTTC.

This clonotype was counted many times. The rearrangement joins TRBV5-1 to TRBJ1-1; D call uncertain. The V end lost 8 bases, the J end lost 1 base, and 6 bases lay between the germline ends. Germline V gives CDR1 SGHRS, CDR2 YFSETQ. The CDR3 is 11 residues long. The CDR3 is CASQTNTEAFF. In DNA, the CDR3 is TGCGCCAGTCAGACGAACACTGAAGCTTTCTTT.

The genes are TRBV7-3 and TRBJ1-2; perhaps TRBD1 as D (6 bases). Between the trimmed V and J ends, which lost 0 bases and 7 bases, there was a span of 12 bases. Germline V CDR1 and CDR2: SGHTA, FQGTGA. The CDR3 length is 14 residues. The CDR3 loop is CASSLTSGGFGYTF. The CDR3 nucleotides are TGTGCCAGCAGCTTAACGTCTGGGGGCTTTGGCTACACCTTC.

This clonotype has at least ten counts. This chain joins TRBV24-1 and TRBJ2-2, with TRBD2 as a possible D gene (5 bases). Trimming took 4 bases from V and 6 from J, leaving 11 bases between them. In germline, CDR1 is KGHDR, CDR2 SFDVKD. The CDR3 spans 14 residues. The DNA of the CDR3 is TGTGCCACCAGTGACCCCACCGGGGCCGGGGAGCTGTTTTTT. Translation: CATSDPTGAGELFF.

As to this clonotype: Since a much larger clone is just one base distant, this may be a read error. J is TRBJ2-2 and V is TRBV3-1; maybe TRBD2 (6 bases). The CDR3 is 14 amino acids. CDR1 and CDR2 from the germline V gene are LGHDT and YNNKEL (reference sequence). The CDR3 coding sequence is TGTGCCAGCAGCCAAGGAGTTTTCACCGGGGGGCTGTTTTTT. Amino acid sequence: CASSQGVFTGGLFF.

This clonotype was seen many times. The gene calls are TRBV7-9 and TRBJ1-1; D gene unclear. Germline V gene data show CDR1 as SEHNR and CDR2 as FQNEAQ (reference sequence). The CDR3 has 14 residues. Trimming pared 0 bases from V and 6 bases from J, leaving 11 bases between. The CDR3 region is CASSLAEGGSEAFF. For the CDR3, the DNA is TGTGCCAGCAGCTTAGCAGAGGGTGGTTCTGAAGCTTTCTTT.

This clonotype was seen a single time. The CDR3 spells CASSVVDSEQFF. The CDR3 nucleotides read TGTGCCAGCAGCGTAGTTGACAGTGAGCAGTTCTTC. V and J are TRBV9 and TRBJ2-1; possibly TRBD1 for D (5 bases). V was clipped by 0 bases and J by 9 bases, with 7 bases between them. CDR3 length: 12 amino acids. CDR1 is SGDLS and CDR2 is YYNGEE in the germline V gene.

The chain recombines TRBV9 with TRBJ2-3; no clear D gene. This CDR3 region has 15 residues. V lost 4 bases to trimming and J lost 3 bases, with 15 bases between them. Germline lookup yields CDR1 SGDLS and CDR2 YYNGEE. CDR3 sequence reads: CASSPETVSTDTQYF. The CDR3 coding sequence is TGTGCCAGCAGCCCAGAGACTGTGAGTACAGATACGCAGTATTTT.

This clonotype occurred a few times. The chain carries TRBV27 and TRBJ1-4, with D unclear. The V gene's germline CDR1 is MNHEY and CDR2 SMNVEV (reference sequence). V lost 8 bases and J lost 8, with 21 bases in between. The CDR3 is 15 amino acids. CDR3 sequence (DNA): TGTGCCAGCTCCCGAGAGAGGACGGCGGGCGAAAAACTGTTTTTT. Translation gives CASSRERTAGEKLFF.

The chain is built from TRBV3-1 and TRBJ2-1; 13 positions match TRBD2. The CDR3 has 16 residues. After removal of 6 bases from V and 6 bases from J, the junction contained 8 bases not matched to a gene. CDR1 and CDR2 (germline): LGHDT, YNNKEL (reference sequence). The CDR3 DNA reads TGTGCCAGCAGTTCCAGTACTAGCGGGGGGGCCAATGAGCAGTTCTTC. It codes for CASSSSTSGGANEQFF.

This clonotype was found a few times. The CDR3: CASSLGGWGYTF. The CDR3 coding sequence is TGTGCCAGCAGCTTAGGAGGGTGGGGCTACACCTTC. The genes are TRBV7-8 and TRBJ1-2, with D unresolved. The CDR3 contains 12 residues. Trimming took 1 base from V and 8 from J, leaving 8 bases between them. The germline CDR1 and CDR2 sequences are SGHVS and FQNEAQ.

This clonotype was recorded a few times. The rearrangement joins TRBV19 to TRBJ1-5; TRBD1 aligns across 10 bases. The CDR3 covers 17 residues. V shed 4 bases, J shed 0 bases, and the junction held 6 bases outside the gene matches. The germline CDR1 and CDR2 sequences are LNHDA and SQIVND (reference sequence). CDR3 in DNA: TGTGCCAGTAGTACCGACAGGGGGCCTTATAGCAATCAGCCCCAGCATTTT. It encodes CASSTDRGPYSNQPQHF.

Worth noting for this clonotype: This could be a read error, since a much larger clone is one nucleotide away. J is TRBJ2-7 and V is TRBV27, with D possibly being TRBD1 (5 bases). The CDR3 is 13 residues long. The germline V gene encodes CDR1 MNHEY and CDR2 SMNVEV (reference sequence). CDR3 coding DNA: TGCGCCAGCAGAACCGACGACAGCTGCGAGCAGTACTTC. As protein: CASRTDDSCEQYF.

This CDR3 is CASGSPTPQHF. The CDR3, as DNA: TGTGCCAGCGGCTCTCCGACGCCCCAGCATTTT. V is TRBV28 and J is TRBJ1-5; no clear D. Trimming stripped 8 bases from V and 9 bases from J, with 11 bases between. This CDR3 is built from 11 residues. Germline V CDR1 and CDR2: MDHEN, SYDVKM.